A single sample is the source of the 16 T cell receptor beta chains below, sequenced in a study of OX40 agonist ivuxolimab in advanced cancers. The repertoire was sequenced with immunoSEQ multiplex PCR; TCRdb's copy has only in-frame clones and lacks some. The data contain just under 85,000 clones, about 88% of them seen just once; the ten biggest clones take up about 7%. The input for sequencing was CD4+ or CD8+ T cells sorted from blood, taken in a trial of the OX40 agonist ivuxolimab. These receptors all come from an adult with an advanced solid tumor such as melanoma, head and neck, liver or kidney cancer.

This chain joins TRBV7-9 and TRBJ1-2; TRBD1 agrees at 9 bases. The CDR3 length is 13 residues. V dropped 3 bases and J dropped 6; count of bases not matched to a gene: 2. Germline lookup yields CDR1 SEHNR and CDR2 FQNEAQ (reference sequence). In DNA, the CDR3 is TGTGCCAGCAGCTTGACAGGGGGAAATGGCTACACCTTC. This encodes CASSLTGGNGYTF.

The genes are TRBV9 and TRBJ2-5; D possibly uses TRBD1 or TRBD2 (6 bases each). The V gene's germline CDR1 is SGDLS and CDR2 YYNGEE. Between the trimmed V and J ends, which lost 0 bases and 4 bases, there was a span of 13 bases. CDR3 length equals 15 residues. Here the CDR3 DNA reads TGTGCCAGCAGCGTAGTAGGGGGAGGTGGAGAGACCCAGTACTTC. Translated, it gives CASSVVGGGGETQYF.

V usage is TRBV7-2 and J usage is TRBJ1-3; D not resolved. CDR1 SGHTA and CDR2 FQGNSA come from the germline V gene. The CDR3 spans 14 residues. V lost 4 bases and J 0 bases, leaving 7 bases between the germline ends. The CDR3 DNA reads as TGTGCCAGCAGCTCGACACTCTCTGGAAACACCATATATTTT. It codes for CASSSTLSGNTIYF.

V is TRBV18 and J is TRBJ2-5, with TRBD2 as a possible D gene (6 bases). With 4 bases removed from V and 4 bases from J, the gap between germline ends came to 19 bases. Looked up from germline, CDR1 is KGHSH and CDR2 is LQKENI. The CDR3 length is 16 residues. The CDR3 nucleotides are TGTGCCAGCTCACAGCATCCCGGGGGTCAGGGAGAGACCCAGTACTTC. This sequence encodes CASSQHPGGQGETQYF.

The V gene is TRBV11-2, the J gene TRBJ1-3; 7 bases fit TRBD1. Germline-derived CDR1 and CDR2 are SGHAT and FQNNGV. The CDR3 contains 16 residues. The V segment lost 1 base and the J segment 0 bases; nucleotides outside the gene matches: 3. This chain's CDR3 is CASSLGGQSSGNTIYF. The CDR3 DNA is TGTGCCAGCAGCTTAGGGGGACAGAGCTCTGGAAACACCATATATTTT. Full variable domain (outside the CDR3, taken from reference TRBV11-2 and TRBJ1-3): EAGVAQSPRYKIIEKRQSVAFWCNPISGHATLYWYQQILGQGPKLLIQFQNNGVVDDSQLPKDRFSAERLKGVDSTLKIQPAKLEDSAVYLCASSLGGQSSGNTIYFGEGSWLTVV.

The rearrangement joins TRBV9 to TRBJ2-3; D perhaps matches TRBD1 (5 bases). The length of the CDR3 is 13 residues. Germline-derived CDR1 and CDR2 are SGDLS and YYNGEE. V was pared by 3 bases and J by 5 bases, with 10 bases between. This chain's CDR3 is CASSAAGKDTQYF. The CDR3 DNA reads TGTGCCAGCAGCGCGGCAGGGAAAGATACGCAGTATTTT.

V gene TRBV19 combines with J gene TRBJ2-5, with D tentatively TRBD1 (6 bases). V was trimmed by 5 bases and J by 4 bases, leaving 8 bases between them. Germline assignment: CDR1 LNHDA and CDR2 SQIVND (reference sequence). The CDR3 spans 12 residues. This chain's CDR3 is CASSFRGETQYF. The CDR3 nucleotides read TGTGCCAGTAGTTTCAGGGGAGAGACCCAGTACTTC.

In nucleotides, the CDR3 is TGTGCCAGCAGCTCATTTGAGGGGGAGGATGGCTACACCTTC. Its translation: CASSSFEGEDGYTF. The rearrangement uses TRBV9 and TRBJ1-2; possibly TRBD1 for D (6 bases). The germline V gene has CDR1 SGDLS and CDR2 YYNGEE. V lost 4 bases and J lost 6, with 16 bases in between. This CDR3 has 14 amino acids. The variable domain in full, completed from reference TRBV9 and TRBJ1-2, reads DSGVTQTPKHLITATGQRVTLRCSPRSGDLSVYWYQQSLDQGLQFLIQYYNGEERAKGNILERFSAQQFPDLHSELNLSSLELGDSALYFCASSSFEGEDGYTFGSGTRLTVV.

Concerning this clone: At one boundary the junction diverges from the germline segment, which might be a read error. The V and J genes are TRBV2 and TRBJ1-4; 8 positions agree with TRBD1. Germline V gives CDR1 SNHLY, CDR2 FYNNEI. This CDR3 region has 15 residues. The chain's CDR3 is CASRVDGQGGEKLFF. In DNA, the CDR3 is TGCGCCAGCAGGGTCGACGGACAGGGTGGTGAAAAACTGTTTTTT. The entire variable domain, with the rest obtained from reference TRBV2 and TRBJ1-4, is as follows: EPEVTQTPSHQVTQMGQEVILRCVPISNHLYFYWYRQILGQKVEFLVSFYNNEISEKSEIFDDQFSVERPDGSNFTLKIRSTKLEDSAMYFCASRVDGQGGEKLFFGSGTQLSVL.

The chain joins TRBV7-2 to TRBJ2-1; D gene uncertain. V lost 1 base and J 5 bases, leaving 6 bases between the germline ends. This CDR3 region has 13 residues. Germline values: CDR1 SGHTA, CDR2 FQGNSA. The CDR3 DNA reads TGTGCCAGCAGCTTAGTCAGGAACAATGAGCAGTTCTTC. Encoded protein: CASSLVRNNEQFF.

The rearrangement joins TRBV15 to TRBJ2-3; D tentatively reads TRBD1 or TRBD2 (6 bases each). V shed 0 bases and J shed 4 bases, with 17 bases lying between them. The length of the CDR3 is 17 residues. The germline V gene has CDR1 LNHNV and CDR2 YYDKDF (reference sequence). The CDR3 protein is CATSRDTVGGLADTQYF. For the CDR3, the DNA is TGTGCCACCAGCAGAGATACTGTGGGGGGCTTGGCAGATACGCAGTATTTT.

V and J are TRBV6-5 and TRBJ2-4; D perhaps matches TRBD1 (6 bases). V gave up 6 bases and J gave up 8 bases, with 14 bases separating them. The CDR3 runs 13 residues. Looked up from germline, CDR1 is MNHEY and CDR2 is SVGAGI. DNA of the CDR3: TGTGCCAGCAGCAACAGGGTAGGAGACATTCAGTACTTC. It specifies CASSNRVGDIQYF.

The chain couples TRBV7-9 to TRBJ2-3; 13 positions match TRBD2. Trimming at V came to 0 bases and at J to 4 bases, leaving 10 bases not matched to a gene. This CDR3 region has 19 residues. The germline gives CDR1 SEHNR, CDR2 FQNEAQ (reference sequence). The CDR3 DNA reads as TGTGCCAGCAGCTTAGCCCCGGGACTAGCGGGACGCAAAGCAGATACGCAGTATTTT. Translated: CASSLAPGLAGRKADTQYF.

The V call is TRBV11-3, the J call TRBJ2-2; D gene unclear. Deletions cut 2 bases from V and 1 base from J, with 5 bases between. The CDR3 totals 14 residues. CDR1 is SGHNT and CDR2 is YENEEA in the germline V gene. The chain's CDR3 is CASSLTRNTGELFF. DNA of the CDR3: TGTGCCAGCAGCTTAACCAGGAACACCGGGGAGCTGTTTTTT. Filled out from reference TRBV11-3 and TRBJ2-2, the complete variable domain reads EAGVVQSPRYKIIEKKQPVAFWCNPISGHNTLYWYLQNLGQGPELLIRYENEEAVDDSQLPKDRFSAERLKGVDSTLKIQPAELGDSAVYLCASSLTRNTGELFFGEGSRLTVL.

The rearrangement links TRBV6-5 to TRBJ2-5; D uncertain. The CDR3 consists of 15 residues. Trimming pared 2 bases from V and 4 bases from J, leaving 14 bases between. Per germline, CDR1 MNHEY and CDR2 SVGAGI. The CDR3 region is CASSYEEPAVETQYF. The CDR3 DNA is TGTGCCAGCAGTTACGAAGAGCCGGCGGTAGAGACCCAGTACTTC.

The chain links TRBV9 to TRBJ2-7; TRBD2 matches at 8 bases. J lost 4 bases, V lost 4 bases, and 10 bases had no gene match. Per germline, CDR1 SGDLS and CDR2 YYNGEE. The CDR3 extends over 15 amino acids. The CDR3 loop is CASSPRTSGPYEQYF. CDR3 bases: TGTGCCAGCAGCCCCCGAACTAGCGGACCTTACGAGCAGTACTTC.